This T cell receptor beta chain originates from a study of blood T cells in healthy people across ages. This clonotype showed up just a few times. What it binds is unknown. Overall study findings and caveats: Long-lived donors had more naive CD4+ cells and higher diversity than aged donors.

A J-beta primer mix and a sample-barcoded 5' primer were used in a second PCR of about 7 to 12 cycles. TCRdb re-called the 5' RACE reads with MiXCR, one entry per CDR3 protein. The sample lists 1.5 million to 2 million distinct CDR3 sequences, around half occurring once. The receptor was isolated from a woman between 35 and 50 years old in good health. Sequenced material: blood.

The CDR3 DNA sequence: TGCAGTGCTAGGGGGCATACTGAAGCTTTCTTT. Translation gives CSARGHTEAFF. The chain couples TRBV20-1 to TRBJ1-1; D is perhaps TRBD1 (5 bases). This CDR3 is 11 amino acids long. Germline V gives CDR1 DFQATT, CDR2 SNEGSKA (reference sequence). Trimming removed 3 bases at V and 5 bases at J, with 7 bases between.